The 14 T cell receptor beta chains below all came from one sample that was sequenced in a study of control samples from healthy donors and cancer patients. Assay: immunoSEQ multiplex PCR; the TCRdb copy retains only in-frame clones and omits some. The top ten clones hold 2% to 3% of a sample with 150,000 or so clones, 75% to 95% of them seen once. The specimen sequenced was blood. The source of these receptors is a man in his forties in good health.

In regard to this clone: The junction differs from germline at one of its ends, possibly a read error. The chain links TRBV30 to TRBJ2-1; tentative D call: TRBD2 (5 bases). The CDR3 has 15 residues. Germline V lookup: CDR1 GTSNPN, CDR2 SVGIG (reference sequence). DNA for the CDR3: TGTGCCTGGACGGGGTGGGAGTCCTCCTACAATGAGCAGCTCTTC. This translates into CAWTGWESSYNEQLF.

The chain recombines TRBV19 with TRBJ2-3; TRBD2 matches at 9 bases. Germline-derived CDR1 and CDR2 are LNHDA and SQIVND (reference sequence). With 6 bases clipped from V and 2 bases from J, the junction kept 3 bases outside the gene matches. The CDR3 sequence is 14 residues long. The CDR3 DNA sequence: TGTGCCAGTAGCAGCGGGGGGTTCACAGATACGCAGTATTTT. It is translated as CASSSGGFTDTQYF.

This clone was seen only once. This chain uses TRBV5-4 with TRBJ2-1, with 9 bases lining up with TRBD2. Germline V lookup: CDR1 SGHNT, CDR2 YYREEE (reference sequence). CDR3 length equals 16 residues. After removal of 4 bases from V and 5 bases from J, the junction contained 10 bases not matched to a gene. CDR3 region: CASSPRPAGGNNEQFF. CDR3 nucleotide sequence: TGTGCCAGCAGCCCCCGTCCAGCGGGGGGAAACAATGAGCAGTTCTTC. Full variable domain (remainder filled in from reference TRBV5-4 and TRBJ2-1): ETGVTQSPTHLIKTRGQQVTLRCSSQSGHNTVSWYQQALGQGPQFIFQYYREEENGRGNFPPRFSGLQFPNYSSELNVNALELDDSALYLCASSPRPAGGNNEQFFGPGTRLTVL.

As DNA, the CDR3 is TGTGCCAGCAACCTATACAGGGGCGGGGAGCTGTTTTTT. The encoded protein is CASNLYRGGELFF. The V call is TRBV27, the J call TRBJ2-2, with 7 bases that match TRBD1. V was pared by 7 bases and J by 7 bases, with 6 bases of the junction left unmatched. The CDR3 totals 13 residues. Looked up from germline, CDR1 is MNHEY and CDR2 is SMNVEV (reference sequence).

The rearrangement joins TRBV21-1 to TRBJ1-4; the table names TRBD1, a call not compared with the DNA. TRBV21-1 is designated a pseudogene. CDR3 size: 17 residues. The CDR3 DNA is TGTGCCAGCAGCAACCCCGGCCACGTGGGACAGGTTGAAAAACTGTTTTTT. This translates into CASSNPGHVGQVEKLFF.

V and J are TRBV12-3 or TRBV12-4 and TRBJ2-5, with D tentatively TRBD1 (6 bases). This CDR3 is built from 13 residues. Between the trimmed V and J ends, which lost 3 bases and 4 bases, there was a span of 9 bases. DNA for the CDR3: TGTGCCAGCAGTTTTTCCAGGGGAGAGACCCAGTACTTC. Its protein is CASSFSRGETQYF.

The V and J genes are TRBV27 and TRBJ2-2; 11 bases agree with TRBD2. CDR1 is MNHEY, CDR2 SMNVEV, per germline (reference sequence). CDR3 length: 16 residues. Trimming removed 2 bases from V and 6 bases from J; junction bases left unmatched: 5. The CDR3 sequence: CASSLIAGGSPGELFF. CDR3 sequence (DNA): TGTGCCAGCAGTTTAATAGCGGGGGGGTCCCCCGGGGAGCTGTTTTTT.

The J gene is TRBJ2-1, the V gene TRBV20-1, with D possibly matching TRBD2 (5 bases). CDR1 and CDR2 (germline): DFQATT, SNEGSKA (reference sequence). The germline V and J ends were trimmed by 3 bases and 13 bases, with 16 bases remaining between them. The CDR3 runs to 12 residues. The CDR3 DNA reads as TGCAGTGCTAGTGAGCGGCTGAGGGTCCAGTTCTTC. Translating it yields CSASERLRVQFF.

The J gene is TRBJ1-2, the V gene TRBV14; D ambiguous. V gave up 0 bases and J gave up 7 bases, with 12 bases separating them. The CDR3 covers 14 residues. The germline V gene encodes CDR1 SGHDN and CDR2 FVKESK. CDR3 amino acids: CASSQESIGGGYTF. The CDR3 bases are TGTGCCAGCAGCCAAGAGAGTATTGGTGGTGGCTACACCTTC.

This clone occurred once. The chain links TRBV7-9 to TRBJ1-1; 8 nucleotides line up with TRBD1. The CDR3 has 15 amino acids. Per germline, CDR1 SEHNR and CDR2 FQNEAQ (reference sequence). The ends lost 5 bases at V and 1 base at J; junction bases unmatched: 6. The CDR3 sequence is CASSAYRGKNTEAFF. CDR3 nucleotides: TGTGCCAGCAGCGCCTACAGGGGGAAGAACACTGAAGCTTTCTTT.

The rearrangement links TRBV5-1 to TRBJ2-5; 8 bases are shared with TRBD2. The germline V gene encodes CDR1 SGHRS and CDR2 YFSETQ. The V gene end was trimmed by 4 bases and the J gene end by 1 base; junction bases not matched to a gene: 6. The CDR3 sequence is 15 residues long. This chain's CDR3 is CASSLQRGRQETQYF. DNA for the CDR3: TGCGCCAGCAGCCTCCAGCGGGGGCGCCAAGAGACCCAGTACTTC.

CDR3 nucleotide sequence: TGTGCCAGCAGTGGGACAGGGGAGGGGACCCAGTACTTC. Translated, it gives CASSGTGEGTQYF. The chain combines TRBV2 with TRBJ2-5; 9 nucleotides line up with TRBD1. Germline trimming cut 4 bases from V and 7 bases from J; bases unmatched to any gene: 4. Germline V gives CDR1 SNHLY, CDR2 FYNNEI. The CDR3 contains 13 residues.

The chain employs TRBV10-2 and TRBJ2-7; 10 nucleotides match TRBD2. V was clipped by 6 bases and J by 0 bases; unmatched bases: 2. CDR1 and CDR2 (germline): WSHSY, SAAADI. This CDR3 region has 14 residues. The CDR3 coding sequence is TGCGCCAGCAGCCTAGCGGGGGACTCCTACGAGCAGTACTTC. Its protein product is CASSLAGDSYEQYF.

The CDR3 is CASSSNPGLAGGINNEQFF. Here the CDR3 DNA reads TGCGCCAGCAGCTCCAACCCCGGACTAGCGGGGGGCATAAACAATGAGCAGTTCTTC. V usage is TRBV5-1 and J usage is TRBJ2-1, with 14 bases lining up with TRBD2. The CDR3 runs to 19 residues. Trimming removed 3 bases from V and 5 bases from J; junction bases left unmatched: 13. Germline CDR1 is SGHRS and CDR2 is YFSETQ.